The text below deals with one T cell receptor (beta chain). One entry per CDR3 protein, called by TCRdb with MiXCR from the 5' RACE reads. The sample includes some 450,000 distinct CDR3 sequences, 15% to 25% of them seen just once. The data belong to a study of T-cell memory formation after mild COVID-19. Trimming at V came to 5 bases and at J to 6 bases, leaving 18 bases not matched to a gene. The CDR3 runs to 18 residues. The sequencing input was PBMCs or a T cell subset sorted from them (not recorded which). The genes are TRBV12-3 or TRBV12-4 and TRBJ2-7; 11 nucleotides agree with TRBD2. The receptor was isolated from an adult woman who had mild COVID-19 (a few samples of this study predate the infection). Cell type and time point are not known. Here the CDR3 DNA reads TGTGCCAGCAGTGGTCAGGCGACTAGCGGGAATATTTTAGTCGAGCAGTACTTC. Its translation is CASSGQATSGNILVEQYF.